Listed below are T cell receptor beta chains from one sample, sequenced in a study of T cell responses to AZD1222 COVID-19 vaccine. The repertoire was sequenced with immunoSEQ multiplex PCR; TCRdb's copy has only in-frame clones and lacks some. The sample records 90,000 to 120,000 clones, 90% to 95% being singletons. Specimen: peripheral blood, collected 28 days after the second AZD1222 dose. The source is an adult who received the AZD1222 COVID-19 vaccine. Each CDR3 is given with its conserved first and last residue. D genes are given only for firm matches. Clone size is not always given. Where it is, it says once, few, many or a class for expanded clones.

cdr3_nt cdr3_aa clone_size j_call d_call v_call
TGTGCCAGCAGCCAAGCCGTGAACACCGGGGAGCTGTTTTTT CASSQAVNTGELFF - TRBJ2-2 - TRBV3-1/TRBV3-2
TGCGCCAGCAGCTCGGGACATCCTCAAGAGACCCAGTACTTC CASSSGHPQETQYF - TRBJ2-5 - TRBV5-1
TGCCTGACAGGCGCGAACACTGAAGCTTTCTTT CLTGANTEAFF few TRBJ1-1 - TRBV20-1
TGTGCTAGTGGTGGGACTAGCGGGACCTACGAGCAGTACTTC CASGGTSGTYEQYF once TRBJ2-7 TRBD2 TRBV12-5
TGCAGCGTTTGGGGATCGAACTACGAGCAGTACTTC CSVWGSNYEQYF - TRBJ2-7 - TRBV29-1
TGCGCCAGCAGCGCTACTAGCGGGAGCTCCTACAATGAGCAGTTCTTC CASSATSGSSYNEQFF - TRBJ2-1 TRBD2 TRBV5-1
TGTGCCAGCAGCCATGGAGGCTCTGGGGCCAACGTCCTGACTTTC CASSHGGSGANVLTF - TRBJ2-6 - TRBV7-9
TGTGCCAGCAGCTTGTCGGGAGCCCATACGCAGTATTTT CASSLSGAHTQYF - TRBJ2-3 - TRBV5-8
TGTGCCAGCAGCGCAATGGGGGGCCAAGAGACCCAGTACTTC CASSAMGGQETQYF few TRBJ2-5 - TRBV7-2
TGTGCCAGCAGCCAACTCCGGGACAGGGGAATAAGGGATTCACCCCTCCACTTT CASSQLRDRGIRDSPLHF - TRBJ1-6 TRBD1 TRBV3-1/TRBV3-2
TGTGCCAGCAGTTACGACAGGGGTGGGACTAATGAAAAACTGTTTTTT CASSYDRGGTNEKLFF - TRBJ1-4 TRBD1 TRBV6-5
TGTGCCAGCAGTCCGACTTTACAGAGGCGCCATGATCAGCCCCAGCATTTT CASSPTLQRRHDQPQHF - TRBJ1-5 - TRBV6-6
TGTGCCAGTACCACTTCAGGAGAGTCTAACTATGGCTACACCTTC CASTTSGESNYGYTF - TRBJ1-2 - TRBV19
TGCGCCAGCAGCTTGTCCCCCGCCAACAGGATGAATGGCTACACCTTC CASSLSPANRMNGYTF - TRBJ1-2 - TRBV5-1
TGTGCCAGCAGAGACCTAGGACAGGGAGTACACGGGGAGCTGTTTTTT CASRDLGQGVHGELFF - TRBJ2-2 TRBD1 TRBV27
TGTGCCAGCGGCCGGACAGGGGGCCAGGGCTACACCTTC CASGRTGGQGYTF - TRBJ1-2 TRBD1 TRBV12-3/TRBV12-4
TGTGCCAGCAGCAGGGACAGTGGACCCTATGGCTACACCTTC CASSRDSGPYGYTF - TRBJ1-2 - TRBV21-1
TGTGCCAGCAGTTCAACCACAGGAATCCACGAGCAGTACTTC CASSSTTGIHEQYF - TRBJ2-7 - TRBV6-5
TGTGCCACCAGTGATGGATTATGGGGGCGGAGCAATCAGCCCCAGCATTTT CATSDGLWGRSNQPQHF - TRBJ1-5 - TRBV24-1
TGTGCCAGCAGCCAAGATTCCAGCGGGGGCCCTAGGACGGAGACCCAGTACTTC CASSQDSSGGPRTETQYF few TRBJ2-5 TRBD2 TRBV3-1/TRBV3-2
TGTGCCAGAAGCTTCGACCCTAGCGCAAGCTCCTACGAGCAGTACTTC CARSFDPSASSYEQYF - TRBJ2-7 - TRBV5-3
TGCGCCAGCAGCCAAGGAGGCAGGATGTACGAGCAGTACTTC CASSQGGRMYEQYF - TRBJ2-7 - TRBV4-1
TGCGCCAGCAGCCTACGATATAGCGGGTTTAAGAGCCAAGAGACCCAGTACTTC CASSLRYSGFKSQETQYF once TRBJ2-5 TRBD2 TRBV5-1
TGTCCCCTGCCCACCTACGAGCAGTACTTC CPLPTYEQYF - TRBJ2-7 - TRBV2
TGTGCCAGCAGCCAACGGGGACAGGCATATGGCTACACCTTC CASSQRGQAYGYTF - TRBJ1-2 TRBD1 TRBV3-1/TRBV3-2